Each of the 22 T cell receptor beta chains below was sequenced from the same sample in a study of T-cell reconstitution after alpha-beta-depleted transplantation in children. Using unique molecular identifiers, the investigators prepared the TCRbeta library. Each CDR3 protein gets one entry after TCRdb re-called the PCR reads with MiXCR. The sample consists of about 230,000 distinct CDR3 sequences, around 11% of them appearing once. The material was PBMCs from the stem cell graft donor, obtained from the stem cell graft. Receptors originate from a human donor who donated a stem cell graft to a child with acute lymphoblastic leukemia.

This clonotype was seen many times. This chain connects TRBV20-1 to TRBJ2-2; 9 bases map to TRBD2. The CDR3 runs 12 residues. The germline V gene has CDR1 DFQATT and CDR2 SNEGSKA (reference sequence). After removal of 5 bases from V and 7 bases from J, the junction contained 2 bases not matched to a gene. CDR3 in amino acids: CSAPAGGGELFF. CDR3 coding DNA: TGCAGTGCTCCAGCGGGAGGCGGGGAGCTGTTTTTT.

This chain joins TRBV7-2 and TRBJ2-7; D is possibly TRBD1 or TRBD2 (6 bases each). The CDR3 runs 15 residues. V lost 0 bases and J 0 bases, leaving 9 bases between the germline ends. Per germline, CDR1 SGHTA and CDR2 FQGNSA. The CDR3 loop is CASSLARGPSYEQYF. CDR3 nucleotides: TGTGCCAGCAGCTTAGCTCGGGGGCCCTCCTACGAGCAGTACTTC.

About this clonotype: Just one base apart from a much larger clone, this may be a read error. The genes are TRBV27 and TRBJ2-7; 11 nucleotides agree with TRBD1. Germline CDR1 MNHEY, CDR2 SMNVEV (reference sequence). Trimming cost V 5 bases and J 3 bases; bases outside gene matches: 9. The CDR3 is 16 amino acids. The CDR3 DNA sequence: TGTGCCAGCAGTCACAAACCGGGACAGGGGGTCTACGAGCAGTACTTC. Translated, it gives CASSHKPGQGVYEQYF.

This clonotype was counted at least ten times. The rearrangement uses TRBV7-2 and TRBJ2-3; 8 bases are a match to TRBD1. Germline loops: CDR1 SGHTA, CDR2 FQGNSA. The CDR3 runs 15 residues. Trimming removed 9 bases from V and 3 bases from J; junction bases left unmatched: 11. The CDR3 sequence: CASPPGDRITDTQYF. The DNA of the CDR3 is TGTGCCAGTCCCCCAGGGGACAGGATAACAGATACGCAGTATTTT.

This clonotype came up many times. This chain links TRBV20-1 with TRBJ2-1, with 7 bases that match TRBD1. The CDR3 is 13 residues long. In germline, CDR1 is DFQATT, CDR2 SNEGSKA (reference sequence). The trim removed 6 bases at V and 3 bases at J, leaving 5 bases unmatched. CDR3 protein: CSADRVDYNEQFF. As DNA, the CDR3 is TGCAGTGCCGACAGGGTCGACTACAATGAGCAGTTCTTC.

This clonotype occurred many times. V gene TRBV12-3 or TRBV12-4 combines with J gene TRBJ2-5; the D is unclear. There are 16 residues in the CDR3. V lost 2 bases and J 4 bases, leaving 17 bases between the germline ends. The CDR3 sequence is CASSLTRARGAETQYF. In DNA, the CDR3 is TGTGCCAGCAGTTTAACCCGGGCCCGTGGCGCAGAGACCCAGTACTTC.

This clonotype came up many times. The chain couples TRBV12-3 or TRBV12-4 to TRBJ1-5; no clear D gene. The CDR3 is made up of 13 amino acids. The V end lost 3 bases, the J end lost 4 bases, and 7 bases lay between the germline ends. For the CDR3, the DNA is TGTGCCAGCAGTTTTTTGCTAAATCAGCCCCAGCATTTT. Encoded protein: CASSFLLNQPQHF.

This clonotype was seen at least ten times. The chain links TRBV12-3 or TRBV12-4 to TRBJ2-2; D is uncertain. There are 14 residues in the CDR3. V lost 1 base to trimming and J lost 5 bases, with 8 bases between them. The CDR3 loop reads CASSLGMETGELFF. CDR3 nucleotide sequence: TGTGCCAGCAGTTTAGGGATGGAGACCGGGGAGCTGTTTTTT.

Ten or more counts support this clonotype. The genes are TRBV5-1 and TRBJ2-1, with 9 bases that match TRBD1. CDR3 length: 14 residues. The junction had 3 bases not matched to a gene; V was cut back by 4 bases and J by 4 bases. CDR1 and CDR2 (germline): SGHRS, YFSETQ. The CDR3 nucleotides read TGCGCCAGCAGCGCCGGGACAGGGTACAATGAGCAGTTCTTC. Its translation: CASSAGTGYNEQFF.

This clonotype was seen ten or more times. This chain connects TRBV9 to TRBJ2-3; D is perhaps TRBD1 or TRBD2 (5 bases each). V lost 0 bases and J 1 base, leaving 12 bases between the germline ends. The CDR3 totals 16 residues. CDR1 and CDR2 from the germline V gene are SGDLS and YYNGEE. The CDR3 sequence: CASSVGPLGGTDTQYF. The CDR3 DNA sequence: TGTGCCAGCAGCGTAGGACCCTTGGGGGGCACAGATACGCAGTATTTT.

The sample holds many counts of this clonotype. The V call is TRBV9, the J call TRBJ1-1; TRBD1 is a possible D gene (5 bases). Trimming shortened V by 0 bases and J by 4 bases, and 16 bases separated the two germline ends. CDR3 length: 16 amino acids. Germline CDR1 reads SGDLS; CDR2 reads YYNGEE. CDR3 sequence: CASSVAQGWTGTEAFF. Here the CDR3 DNA reads TGTGCCAGCAGCGTAGCTCAGGGTTGGACGGGCACTGAAGCTTTCTTT.

This clonotype was seen many times. The chain uses TRBV4-3 and TRBJ1-6; maybe TRBD1 (5 bases). V dropped 4 bases and J dropped 3 bases, with 13 bases sitting between them. Germline CDR1 reads LGHNA; CDR2 reads YSLEER. The CDR3 covers 16 residues. The CDR3 DNA reads as TGCGCCAGCAGCCGTGCTGGGCAGGGCTATAATTCACCCCTCCACTTT. Its protein is CASSRAGQGYNSPLHF.

The chain has TRBV5-4 and TRBJ1-6; D is uncertain. CDR1 SGHNT and CDR2 YYREEE come from the germline V gene (reference sequence). The CDR3 totals 15 residues. Trimming left V 0 bases short and J 5 bases short, with 9 bases between. For the CDR3, the DNA is TGTGCCAGCAGCTTGGAAGGAGTCAATAATTCACCCCTCCACTTT. Protein: CASSLEGVNNSPLHF.

This clonotype came up once. A read error may explain this, as a much larger clone is one base away. The chain employs TRBV9 and TRBJ2-7; D gene unclear. The CDR3 has 15 amino acids. The germline V gene encodes CDR1 SGDLS and CDR2 YYNGEE. V was clipped by 4 bases and J by 0 bases, with 14 bases between them. The CDR3: CASSLGTAFSYEQYF. The CDR3 DNA is TGTGCCAGCAGCTTAGGAACAGCCTTCTCCTACGAGCAGTACTTC. Supplemented by reference TRBV9 and TRBJ2-7, the full variable domain reads DSGVTQTPKHLITATGQRVTLRCSPRSGDLSVYWYQQSLDQGLQFLIQYYNGEERAKGNILERFSAQQFPDLHSELNLSSLELGDSALYFCASSLGTAFSYEQYFGPGTRLTVT.

At least ten counts were recorded for this clonotype. The chain couples TRBV5-1 to TRBJ1-4, with TRBD1 matching 9 bases. CDR1 and CDR2 from the germline V gene are SGHRS and YFSETQ. V lost 0 bases, J lost 7 bases, and 13 bases stayed unmatched. The CDR3 is made up of 18 amino acids. The CDR3 DNA sequence: TGCGCCAGCAGCTTGGACCCCGCTACTGGGACAGGGACTGAAAAACTGTTTTTT. It encodes CASSLDPATGTGTEKLFF.

This clonotype was detected ten times or more. J is TRBJ2-5 and V is TRBV6-2 or TRBV6-3, with 10 bases identical to TRBD2. The germline CDR1 and CDR2 sequences are MNHEY and SVGEGT. CDR3 length: 16 amino acids. V lost 5 bases and J lost 1; bases outside the gene matches: 7. CDR3 region: CASSAWLAGVQETQYF. The CDR3 DNA reads as TGTGCCAGCAGTGCCTGGCTAGCGGGAGTCCAAGAGACCCAGTACTTC.

There are many counts of this clonotype. This chain uses TRBV5-1 with TRBJ2-6, with D possibly matching TRBD1 (5 bases). The CDR3 loop spans 15 amino acids. Trimming left V 4 bases short and J 4 bases short, with 12 bases between. Germline V gene sequence: CDR1 SGHRS, CDR2 YFSETQ. This chain's CDR3 is CASSLQGRGANVLTF. In nucleotides, the CDR3 is TGCGCCAGCAGCCTTCAGGGTCGAGGGGCCAACGTCCTGACTTTC.

Ten or more counts support this clonotype. The rearrangement links TRBV5-1 to TRBJ1-1; D ambiguous. V dropped 0 bases and J dropped 4 bases, with 7 bases sitting between them. This CDR3 contains 13 residues. Germline V gives CDR1 SGHRS, CDR2 YFSETQ. CDR3 sequence reads: CASSLDAGTEAFF. DNA of the CDR3: TGCGCCAGCAGCTTGGATGCGGGCACTGAAGCTTTCTTT. Filled out from reference TRBV5-1 and TRBJ1-1, the complete variable domain reads KAGVTQTPRYLIKTRGQQVTLSCSPISGHRSVSWYQQTPGQGLQFLFEYFSETQRNKGNFPGRFSGRQFSNSRSEMNVSTLELGDSALYLCASSLDAGTEAFFGQGTRLTVV.

This clonotype was seen many times. The junction does not match germline at one end; this may be a read error. The J gene is TRBJ1-2, the V gene TRBV6-1; possible D gene TRBD1, 5 bases. Germline CDR1 is MNHNS and CDR2 is SASEGT. The CDR3 spans 12 residues. CDR3 in amino acids: CASNTGTDFSSF. As DNA, the CDR3 is TGTGCCAGCAACACCGGGACGGACTTCTCCTCCTTC.

This clonotype showed up many times. V is TRBV20-1 and J is TRBJ2-1; possible D gene TRBD2, 6 bases. Per germline, CDR1 DFQATT and CDR2 SNEGSKA (reference sequence). The V gene lost 3 bases and the J gene lost 9 bases, with 15 bases spanning the gap. CDR3 length: 13 residues. The CDR3 here is CSARSGPLFEQFF. CDR3 DNA: TGCAGTGCTAGGAGCGGGCCCCTCTTTGAGCAGTTCTTC.

This clonotype was observed many times. V is TRBV9 and J is TRBJ2-1; D remains ambiguous. CDR1 and CDR2 (germline): SGDLS, YYNGEE. V was cut by 5 bases and J by 0 bases, with 6 bases left in between. The CDR3 has 13 amino acids. As DNA, the CDR3 is TGTGCCAGCAGTCAGAGCTCCTACAATGAGCAGTTCTTC. It codes for CASSQSSYNEQFF.

CDR3 sequence (DNA): TGTGCCAGCAGCTCGGCCGGGACAGGGGCCTACGAGCAGTACTTC. As protein: CASSSAGTGAYEQYF. V usage is TRBV7-2 and J usage is TRBJ2-7; 10 bases fit TRBD1. CDR1 and CDR2 (germline): SGHTA, FQGNSA. CDR3 length: 15 residues. With V trimmed by 4 bases and J by 2 bases, 5 bases remained unmatched.